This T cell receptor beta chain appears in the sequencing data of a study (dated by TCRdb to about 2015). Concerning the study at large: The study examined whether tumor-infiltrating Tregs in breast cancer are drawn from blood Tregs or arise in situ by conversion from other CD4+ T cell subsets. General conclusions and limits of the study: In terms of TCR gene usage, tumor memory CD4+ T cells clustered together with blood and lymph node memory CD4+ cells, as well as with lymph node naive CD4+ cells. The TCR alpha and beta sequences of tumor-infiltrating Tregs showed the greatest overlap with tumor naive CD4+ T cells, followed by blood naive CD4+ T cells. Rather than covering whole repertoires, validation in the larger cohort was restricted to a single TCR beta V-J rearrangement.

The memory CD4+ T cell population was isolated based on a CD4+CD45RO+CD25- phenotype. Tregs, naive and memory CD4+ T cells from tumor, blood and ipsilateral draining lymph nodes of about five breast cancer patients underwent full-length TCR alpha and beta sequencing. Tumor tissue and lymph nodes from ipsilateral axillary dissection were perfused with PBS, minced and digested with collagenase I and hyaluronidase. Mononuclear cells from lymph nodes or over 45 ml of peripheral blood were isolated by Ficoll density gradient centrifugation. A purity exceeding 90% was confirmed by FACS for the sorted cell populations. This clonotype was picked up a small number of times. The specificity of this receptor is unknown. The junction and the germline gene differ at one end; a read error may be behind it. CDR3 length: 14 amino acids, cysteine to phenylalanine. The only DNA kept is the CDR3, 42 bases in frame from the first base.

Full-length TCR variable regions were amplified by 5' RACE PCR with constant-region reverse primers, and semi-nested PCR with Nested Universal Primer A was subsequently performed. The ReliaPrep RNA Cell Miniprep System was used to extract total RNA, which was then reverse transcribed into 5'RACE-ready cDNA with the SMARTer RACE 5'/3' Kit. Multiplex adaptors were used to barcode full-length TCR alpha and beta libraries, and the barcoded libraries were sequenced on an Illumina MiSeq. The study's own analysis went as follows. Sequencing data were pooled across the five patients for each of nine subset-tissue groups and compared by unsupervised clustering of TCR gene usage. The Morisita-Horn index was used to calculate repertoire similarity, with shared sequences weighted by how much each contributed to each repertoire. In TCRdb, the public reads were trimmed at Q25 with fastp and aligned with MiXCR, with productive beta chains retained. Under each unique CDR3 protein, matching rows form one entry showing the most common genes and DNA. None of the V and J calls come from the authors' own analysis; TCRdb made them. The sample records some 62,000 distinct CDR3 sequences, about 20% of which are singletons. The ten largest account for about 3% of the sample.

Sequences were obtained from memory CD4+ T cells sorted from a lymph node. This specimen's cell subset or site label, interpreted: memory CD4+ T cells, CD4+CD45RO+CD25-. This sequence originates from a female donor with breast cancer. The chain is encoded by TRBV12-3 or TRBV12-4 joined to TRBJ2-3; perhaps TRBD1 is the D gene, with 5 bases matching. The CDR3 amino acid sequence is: CASSLGVYLDTQYF. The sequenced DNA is TGTGCCAGCAGCTTAGGGGTCTATCTGGATACGCAGTATTTT.